Sequencing of this T cell receptor beta chain was carried out in a study of T cells in Graves' hyperthyroidism and ophthalmopathy. General study results and limits: Most thyroid clonotypes expanded above 0.001 were also detected in blood.

Researchers amplified the TCR beta CDR3 regions from RNA transcripts. HTBI primers were employed in a first-round RT-PCR of the TCR CDR3. Each CDR3 protein is one row after TCRdb ran MiXCR on the multiplex PCR reads. This table has over 700,000 distinct CDR3 sequences, over 35% appearing once. V shed 0 bases and J shed 8 bases, with 14 bases lying between them. Germline V lookup: CDR1 MNHNS, CDR2 SASEGT. The CDR3 covers 16 residues. Orbital computed tomography and thyroid ultrasound, together with serum TRAb and thyroxine and clinical symptoms, were used for diagnoses. With regard to this clonotype: Its antigen is undetermined.

The clonotype was recovered from a woman between 40 and 50 years old with Graves' hyperthyroidism. The specimen sequenced was blood. This chain links TRBV6-1 with TRBJ1-6, with no clear D. Written as DNA, the CDR3 is TGTGCCAGCAGTGAAGCTAACCTCCCAGCCTATTCACCCCTCCACTTT. It translates to CASSEANLPAYSPLHF.